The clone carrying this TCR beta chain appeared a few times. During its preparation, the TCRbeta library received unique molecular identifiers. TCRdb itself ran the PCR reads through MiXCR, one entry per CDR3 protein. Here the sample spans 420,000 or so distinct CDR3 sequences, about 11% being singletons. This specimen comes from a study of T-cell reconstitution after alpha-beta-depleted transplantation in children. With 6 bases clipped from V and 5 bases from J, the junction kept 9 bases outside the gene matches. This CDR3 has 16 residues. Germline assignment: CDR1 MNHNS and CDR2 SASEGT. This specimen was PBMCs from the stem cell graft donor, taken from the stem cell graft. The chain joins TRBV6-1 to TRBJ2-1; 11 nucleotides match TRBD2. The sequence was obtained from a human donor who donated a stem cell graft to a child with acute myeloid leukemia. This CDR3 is CASRDETSGAHNEQFF. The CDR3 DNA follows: TGTGCCAGCAGGGACGAGACTAGCGGGGCCCACAATGAGCAGTTCTTC.